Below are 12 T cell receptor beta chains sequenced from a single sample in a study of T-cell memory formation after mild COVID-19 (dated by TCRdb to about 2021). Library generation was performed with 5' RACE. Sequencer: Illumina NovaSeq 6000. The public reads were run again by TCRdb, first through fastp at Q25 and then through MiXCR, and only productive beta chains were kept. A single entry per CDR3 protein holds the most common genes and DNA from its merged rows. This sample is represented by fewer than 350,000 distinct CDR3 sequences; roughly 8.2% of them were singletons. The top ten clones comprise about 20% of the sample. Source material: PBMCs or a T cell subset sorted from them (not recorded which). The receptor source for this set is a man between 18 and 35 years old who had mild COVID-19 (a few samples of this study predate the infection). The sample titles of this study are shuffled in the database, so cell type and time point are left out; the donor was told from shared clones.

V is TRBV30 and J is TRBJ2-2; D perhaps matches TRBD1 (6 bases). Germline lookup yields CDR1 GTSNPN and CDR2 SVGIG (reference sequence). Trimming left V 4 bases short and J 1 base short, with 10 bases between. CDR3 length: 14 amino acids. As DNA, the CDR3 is TGTGCCTGGAAGGGGACATTGAACACCGGGGAGCTGTTTTTT. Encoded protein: CAWKGTLNTGELFF.

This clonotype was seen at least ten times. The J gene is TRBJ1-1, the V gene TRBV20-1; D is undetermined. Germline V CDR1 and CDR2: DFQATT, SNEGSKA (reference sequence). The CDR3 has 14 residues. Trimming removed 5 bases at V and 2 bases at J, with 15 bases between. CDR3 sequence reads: CSARHIRANTEAFF. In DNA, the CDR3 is TGCAGTGCTCGGCACATTAGGGCTAACACTGAAGCTTTCTTT.

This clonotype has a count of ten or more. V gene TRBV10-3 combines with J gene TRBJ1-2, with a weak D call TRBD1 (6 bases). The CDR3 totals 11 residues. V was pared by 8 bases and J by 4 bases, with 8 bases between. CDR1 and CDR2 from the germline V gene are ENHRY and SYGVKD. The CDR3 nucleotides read TGTGCCATCTCGACAGGCTATGGCTACACCTTC. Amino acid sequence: CAISTGYGYTF.

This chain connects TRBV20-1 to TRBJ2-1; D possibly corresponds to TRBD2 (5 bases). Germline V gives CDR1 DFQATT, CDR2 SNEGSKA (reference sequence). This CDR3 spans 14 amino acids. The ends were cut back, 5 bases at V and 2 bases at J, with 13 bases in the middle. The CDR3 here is CSAPRASPYNEQFF. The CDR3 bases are TGCAGTGCTCCCCGGGCTAGCCCCTACAATGAGCAGTTCTTC.

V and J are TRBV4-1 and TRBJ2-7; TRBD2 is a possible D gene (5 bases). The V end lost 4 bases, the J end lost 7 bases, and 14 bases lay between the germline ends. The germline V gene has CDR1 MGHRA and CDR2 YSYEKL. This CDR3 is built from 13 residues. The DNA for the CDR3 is TGCGCCAGCAGCCCAAGCAGCGGTGGGGAGCAGTACTTC. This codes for CASSPSSGGEQYF.

CDR3 coding DNA: TGCGCCAGCAGCCTAGGGACTAGCGGGGGCCCCGAGAATGAGCAGTTCTTC. Residues: CASSLGTSGGPENEQFF. This rearrangement joins TRBV4-3 to TRBJ2-1; 14 bases agree with TRBD2. The V segment lost 4 bases and the J segment 7 bases; nucleotides outside the gene matches: 9. The CDR3 has 17 amino acids. CDR1 is LGHNA and CDR2 is YSLEER in the germline V gene.

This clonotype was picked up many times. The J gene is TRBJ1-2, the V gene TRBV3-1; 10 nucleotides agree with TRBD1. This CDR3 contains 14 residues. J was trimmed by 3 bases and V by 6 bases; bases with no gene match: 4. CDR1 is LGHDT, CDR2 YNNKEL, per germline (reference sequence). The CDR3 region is CASRPGQGDYGYTF. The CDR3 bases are TGTGCCAGCAGACCCGGACAGGGGGACTATGGCTACACCTTC.

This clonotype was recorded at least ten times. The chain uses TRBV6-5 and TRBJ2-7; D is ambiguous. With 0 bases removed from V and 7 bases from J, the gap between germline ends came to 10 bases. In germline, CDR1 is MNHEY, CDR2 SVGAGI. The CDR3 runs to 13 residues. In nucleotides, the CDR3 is TGTGCCAGCAGTTACTCTATCGGGTGGGAGCAGTACTTC. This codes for CASSYSIGWEQYF.

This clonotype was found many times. The CDR3 coding sequence is TGTGCCAGCAGTTTCCAGGGTGGACCCTACGAGCAGTACTTC. It is translated as CASSFQGGPYEQYF. J is TRBJ2-7 and V is TRBV12-3 or TRBV12-4; TRBD1 might be the D (5 bases). This CDR3 contains 14 residues. V was trimmed by 3 bases and J by 2 bases, leaving 11 bases between them.

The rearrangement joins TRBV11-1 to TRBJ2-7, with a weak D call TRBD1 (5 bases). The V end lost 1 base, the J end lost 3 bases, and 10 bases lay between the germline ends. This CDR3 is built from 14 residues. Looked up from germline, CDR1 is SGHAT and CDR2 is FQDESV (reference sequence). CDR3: CASSLEQGVYEQYF. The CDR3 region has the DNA TGTGCCAGCAGCTTAGAGCAGGGTGTCTACGAGCAGTACTTC.

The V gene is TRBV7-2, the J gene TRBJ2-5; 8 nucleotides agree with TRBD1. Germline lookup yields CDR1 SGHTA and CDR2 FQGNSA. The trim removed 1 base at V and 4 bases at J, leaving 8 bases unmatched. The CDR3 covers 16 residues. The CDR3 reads CASSLGGQGAGETQYF. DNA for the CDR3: TGTGCCAGCAGCTTAGGGGGTCAGGGGGCTGGAGAGACCCAGTACTTC.

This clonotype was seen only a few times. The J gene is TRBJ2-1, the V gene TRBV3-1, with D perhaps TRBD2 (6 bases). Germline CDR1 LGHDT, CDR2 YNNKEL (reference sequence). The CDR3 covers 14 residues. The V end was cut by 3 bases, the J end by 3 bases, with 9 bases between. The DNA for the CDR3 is TGTGCCAGCAGCCACCATAGCGGCTACAATGAGCAGTTCTTC. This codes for CASSHHSGYNEQFF.